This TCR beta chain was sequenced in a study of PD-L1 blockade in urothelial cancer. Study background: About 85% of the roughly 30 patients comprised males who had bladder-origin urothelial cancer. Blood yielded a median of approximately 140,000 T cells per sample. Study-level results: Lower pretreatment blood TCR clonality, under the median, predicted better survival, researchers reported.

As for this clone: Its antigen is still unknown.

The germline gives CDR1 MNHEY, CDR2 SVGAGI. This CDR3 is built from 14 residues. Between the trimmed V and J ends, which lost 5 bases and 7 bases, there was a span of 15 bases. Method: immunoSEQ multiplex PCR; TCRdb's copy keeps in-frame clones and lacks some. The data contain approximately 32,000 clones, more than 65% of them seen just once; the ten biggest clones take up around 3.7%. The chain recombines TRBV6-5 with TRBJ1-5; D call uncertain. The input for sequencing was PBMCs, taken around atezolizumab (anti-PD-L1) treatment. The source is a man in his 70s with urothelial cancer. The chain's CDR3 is CASSLLSPRQPQHF. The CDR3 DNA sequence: TGTGCCAGCAGTCTACTCTCCCCTCGACAGCCCCAGCATTTT.